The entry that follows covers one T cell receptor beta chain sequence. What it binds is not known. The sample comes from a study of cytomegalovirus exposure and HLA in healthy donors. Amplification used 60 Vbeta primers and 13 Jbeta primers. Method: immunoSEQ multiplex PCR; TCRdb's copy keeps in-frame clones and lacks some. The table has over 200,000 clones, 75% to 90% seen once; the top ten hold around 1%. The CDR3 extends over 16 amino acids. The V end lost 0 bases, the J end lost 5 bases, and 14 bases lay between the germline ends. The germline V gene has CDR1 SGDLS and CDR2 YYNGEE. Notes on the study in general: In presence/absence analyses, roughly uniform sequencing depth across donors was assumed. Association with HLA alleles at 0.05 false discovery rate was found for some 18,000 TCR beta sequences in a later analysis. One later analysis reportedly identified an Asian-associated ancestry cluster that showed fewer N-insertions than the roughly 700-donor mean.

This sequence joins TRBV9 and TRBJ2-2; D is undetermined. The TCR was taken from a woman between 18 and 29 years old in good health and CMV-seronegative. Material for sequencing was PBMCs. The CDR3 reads CASSVGVSGSTGELFF. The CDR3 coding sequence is TGTGCCAGCAGCGTAGGTGTTTCAGGTTCGACCGGGGAGCTGTTTTTT.